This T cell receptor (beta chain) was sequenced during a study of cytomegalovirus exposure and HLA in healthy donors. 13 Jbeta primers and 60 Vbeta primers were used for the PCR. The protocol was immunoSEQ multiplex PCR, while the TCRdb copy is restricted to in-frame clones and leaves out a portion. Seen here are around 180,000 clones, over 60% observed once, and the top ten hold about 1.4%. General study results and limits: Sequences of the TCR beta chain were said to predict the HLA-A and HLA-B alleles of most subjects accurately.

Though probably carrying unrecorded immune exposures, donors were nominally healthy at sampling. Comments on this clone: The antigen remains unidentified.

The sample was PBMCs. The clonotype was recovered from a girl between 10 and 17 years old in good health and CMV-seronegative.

The CDR3 sequence: CASSQAFTEAFF. In DNA form, the CDR3 reads TGCGCCAGCAGCCAAGCTTTCACTGAAGCTTTCTTT. This sequence joins TRBV4-1 and TRBJ1-1; D remains ambiguous. V lost 1 base to trimming and J lost 4 bases, with 4 bases between them. Germline V lookup: CDR1 MGHRA, CDR2 YSYEKL. This CDR3 contains 12 residues.